The 30 T cell receptor beta chains listed next were all sequenced from one sample in a study of OX40 agonist ivuxolimab in advanced cancers. TCRdb's copy holds only in-frame clones and misses some; the assay was immunoSEQ multiplex PCR. The sample holds 50,000 to 70,000 clones, about 85% seen once. The sample was CD4+ or CD8+ T cells sorted from blood, taken in a trial of the OX40 agonist ivuxolimab. These receptors originate from an adult with an advanced solid tumor such as melanoma, head and neck, liver or kidney cancer.

This clone turned up a few times. V gene TRBV4-1 combines with J gene TRBJ1-4; 10 bases line up with TRBD1. V gave up 4 bases and J gave up 8 bases; unmatched junction bases: 13. The CDR3 sequence is 17 residues long. Germline assignment: CDR1 MGHRA and CDR2 YSYEKL. The CDR3: CASSPQVVWTGGEKLFF. In nucleotides, the CDR3 is TGCGCCAGCAGCCCCCAGGTGGTGTGGACAGGGGGAGAAAAACTGTTTTTT.

The chain is built from TRBV10-3 and TRBJ2-5, with D perhaps being TRBD1 or TRBD2 (5 bases each). The DNA end favors TRBJ2-7, so the J call may be wrong. The CDR3 length is 16 residues. Germline V gene lookup returns CDR1 ENHRY and CDR2 SYGVKD. In DNA, the CDR3 is TGTGCCATCAGTCAAATGACGGGAAGGGGATCCTACGAGCAGTACTTC. The encoded protein is CAISQMTGRGSYEQYF.

This rearrangement joins TRBV18 to TRBJ2-3; D is unclear. Germline loops: CDR1 KGHSH, CDR2 LQKENI. V was clipped by 0 bases and J by 1 base, with 5 bases between them. This CDR3 has 14 residues. The CDR3 coding sequence is TGTGCCAGCTCACCACCCAGCGGCACAGATACGCAGTATTTT. Its protein is CASSPPSGTDTQYF.

This chain links TRBV10-3 with TRBJ1-1; D unresolved. Germline CDR1 and CDR2: ENHRY and SYGVKD. This CDR3 has 12 residues. With 3 bases removed from V and 7 bases from J, the gap between germline ends came to 9 bases. Here the CDR3 reads CAISDFRSEAFF. The DNA of the CDR3 is TGTGCCATCAGTGATTTCAGGAGTGAAGCTTTCTTT.

The chain joins TRBV28 to TRBJ1-1, with D unclear. The V gene lost 6 bases and the J gene lost 4 bases, with 18 bases spanning the gap. There are 15 residues in the CDR3. Per germline, CDR1 MDHEN and CDR2 SYDVKM. The CDR3 nucleotides read TGTGCCAGCAGATTGTGGGATAATCGTGGCACTGAAGCTTTCTTT. Translation: CASRLWDNRGTEAFF. Using reference TRBV28 and TRBJ1-1 for the parts outside the CDR3, the full variable domain is DVKVTQSSRYLVKRTGEKVFLECVQDMDHENMFWYRQDPGLGLRLIYFSYDVKMKEKGDIPEGYSVSREKKERFSLILESASTNQTSMYLCASRLWDNRGTEAFFGQGTRLTVV.

The chain employs TRBV27 and TRBJ2-2; no clear D. The CDR3 is 14 amino acids. V gave up 5 bases and J gave up 3 bases, with 10 bases separating them. Germline V gene data show CDR1 as MNHEY and CDR2 as SMNVEV (reference sequence). CDR3 amino acids: CASSASLDTGELFF. CDR3 DNA: TGTGCCAGCAGTGCCTCACTGGACACCGGGGAGCTGTTTTTT.

The V gene is TRBV18, the J gene TRBJ1-4, with D tentatively TRBD1 (5 bases). The CDR3 has 12 residues. V lost 6 bases, J lost 7 bases, and 9 bases lay in between. Germline CDR1 is KGHSH and CDR2 is LQKENI. CDR3 DNA sequence: TGTGCCAGCTCCGAGGGGCGTGAAAAACTGTTTTTT. Protein: CASSEGREKLFF.

The V gene is TRBV7-3, the J gene TRBJ2-3; maybe TRBD2 (6 bases). Germline loops: CDR1 SGHTA, CDR2 FQGTGA. The CDR3 length is 16 residues. V lost 0 bases to trimming and J lost 6 bases, with 16 bases between them. The CDR3 protein is CASSLTNQRALDTQYF. The CDR3 bases are TGTGCCAGCAGCTTAACGAACCAGCGGGCGTTGGATACGCAGTATTTT.

The chain links TRBV6-1 to TRBJ1-2; TRBD1 might be the D (5 bases). Deletions cut 6 bases from V and 4 bases from J, with 9 bases between. The CDR3 is 12 amino acids. Germline V lookup: CDR1 MNHNS, CDR2 SASEGT. The CDR3 nucleotides are TGTGCCAGCAGCCCTGGGGGCTATGGCTACACCTTC. Translated: CASSPGGYGYTF.

The chain is built from TRBV7-3 and TRBJ2-1, with D tentatively TRBD1 (5 bases). Germline V gene data show CDR1 as SGHTA and CDR2 as FQGTGA. Trimming took 4 bases from V and 10 from J, leaving 14 bases between them. The CDR3 sequence is 13 residues long. CDR3 sequence (DNA): TGTGCCAGCAGCTCCAGGGCTTTAGGAGAGCAGTTCTTC. Its protein product is CASSSRALGEQFF.

V and J are TRBV19 and TRBJ1-2, with D unclear. V was cut by 7 bases and J by 5 bases, with 17 bases left in between. The CDR3 loop spans 14 amino acids. The germline V gene has CDR1 LNHDA and CDR2 SQIVND (reference sequence). CDR3 sequence: CASKRALLGYGYTF. CDR3 nucleotides: TGTGCCAGTAAGAGGGCCTTGTTAGGATATGGCTACACCTTC. Variable domain in full (rest from reference TRBV19 and TRBJ1-2): DGGITQSPKYLFRKEGQNVTLSCEQNLNHDAMYWYRQDPGQGLRLIYYSQIVNDFQKGDIAEGYSVSREKKESFPLTVTSAQKNPTAFYLCASKRALLGYGYTFGSGTRLTVV.

This sequence joins TRBV19 and TRBJ2-7, with unresolved D. The CDR3 has 14 residues. Germline CDR1 LNHDA, CDR2 SQIVND (reference sequence). With 4 bases removed from V and 3 bases from J, the gap between germline ends came to 13 bases. This CDR3 reads CASSRPISHYEQYF. In DNA, the CDR3 is TGTGCCAGTAGTAGGCCCATCTCCCACTACGAGCAGTACTTC.

The genes are TRBV5-1 and TRBJ2-3; D not resolved. Trimming shortened V by 0 bases and J by 0 bases, and 8 bases separated the two germline ends. CDR1 is SGHRS and CDR2 is YFSETQ in the germline V gene. The CDR3 runs 15 residues. In DNA, the CDR3 is TGCGCCAGCAGCTTGGACCTCACTAGCACAGATACGCAGTATTTT. This encodes CASSLDLTSTDTQYF.

The gene calls are TRBV10-1 and TRBJ1-4, with 8 bases matching TRBD1. Losses at the gene ends were 4 bases for V and 3 bases for J; bases not matched to a gene: 16. Germline lookup yields CDR1 WNHNN and CDR2 SYGVQD (reference sequence). The CDR3 totals 19 residues. CDR3 region: CASSGSTGELGTANEKLFF. CDR3 DNA: TGCGCCAGCAGTGGTTCGACAGGGGAGCTTGGGACGGCTAATGAAAAACTGTTTTTT.

The chain joins TRBV10-3 to TRBJ2-7; 8 nucleotides agree with TRBD1. Germline CDR1 and CDR2: ENHRY and SYGVKD. V was clipped by 8 bases and J by 6 bases; unmatched bases: 6. There are 12 residues in the CDR3. CDR3 sequence: CAIGQGSREQYF. The CDR3 DNA sequence: TGTGCCATCGGACAGGGATCCCGCGAGCAGTACTTC.

J is TRBJ2-1 and V is TRBV25-1; D gene ambiguous. The CDR3 spans 9 residues. Trimming shortened V by 0 bases and J by 14 bases, and 2 bases separated the two germline ends. CDR1 MGHDK and CDR2 SYGVNS come from the germline V gene. CDR3 in amino acids: CASSEYEFF. The CDR3 DNA reads as TGTGCCAGCAGTGAATACGAGTTCTTC.

The chain combines TRBV5-5 with TRBJ2-2; D remains unclear. CDR3 size: 15 residues. CDR1 is SGHKS, CDR2 YYEKEE, per germline (reference sequence). Trimming shortened V by 0 bases and J by 1 base, and 7 bases separated the two germline ends. CDR3 nucleotide sequence: TGTGCCAGCAGCTTGGTACCGCTGAACACCGGGGAGCTGTTTTTT. Translating gives CASSLVPLNTGELFF.

The chain carries TRBV5-1 and TRBJ2-7; D is ambiguous. V was trimmed by 1 base and J by 3 bases, leaving 5 bases between them. This CDR3 has 12 amino acids. CDR1 is SGHRS and CDR2 is YFSETQ in the germline V gene. CDR3 in amino acids: CASSLPSYEQYF. The CDR3 DNA reads TGCGCCAGCAGCTTGCCCAGCTACGAGCAGTACTTC.

The V and J genes are TRBV5-5 and TRBJ2-7, with 14 bases matching TRBD2. CDR3 length: 16 residues. CDR1 is SGHKS and CDR2 is YYEKEE in the germline V gene (reference sequence). J gave up 7 bases and V 4 bases, and 10 bases lay outside the gene matches. The CDR3 region has the DNA TGTGCCAGCAGCCTCAACCCGGGACTAGCGGGAGTTGAGCAGTACTTC. This codes for CASSLNPGLAGVEQYF.

The sample holds a few counts of this clone. The rearrangement uses TRBV28 and TRBJ1-4; D might be TRBD1 (5 bases). This CDR3 is 16 amino acids long. Germline V CDR1 and CDR2: MDHEN, SYDVKM. Between the trimmed V and J ends, which lost 1 base and 5 bases, there was a span of 14 bases. The CDR3 is CASSLFFGAWNEKLFF. For the CDR3, the DNA is TGTGCCAGCAGTTTATTTTTTGGGGCTTGGAATGAAAAACTGTTTTTT.

There are a few counts of this clone. The chain employs TRBV15 and TRBJ2-5, with 9 bases matching TRBD2. CDR1 LNHNV and CDR2 YYDKDF come from the germline V gene (reference sequence). The CDR3 covers 17 residues. Losses at the gene ends were 3 bases for V and 3 bases for J; bases not matched to a gene: 11. CDR3: CATSSVQGRLAEETQYF. The CDR3 DNA reads as TGTGCCACCAGCAGCGTACAGGGTCGACTAGCGGAAGAGACCCAGTACTTC.

The J gene is TRBJ2-3, the V gene TRBV28; 12 bases are a match to TRBD1. The germline gives CDR1 MDHEN, CDR2 SYDVKM. Unmatched junction bases numbered 9, after V lost 7 bases and J lost 4 bases. This CDR3 has 16 residues. This chain's CDR3 is CASNSPGTGGPDTQYF. CDR3 nucleotide sequence: TGTGCCAGCAACTCCCCCGGGACAGGGGGCCCAGATACGCAGTATTTT.

The chain joins TRBV7-2 to TRBJ1-5, with TRBD1 as a possible D gene (6 bases). Trimming shortened V by 3 bases and J by 7 bases, and 10 bases separated the two germline ends. Germline V gene data show CDR1 as SGHTA and CDR2 as FQGNSA. This CDR3 spans 13 amino acids. The CDR3 sequence: CASSFGGAQPQHF. The CDR3, as DNA: TGTGCCAGCAGCTTCGGGGGGGCACAGCCCCAGCATTTT.

This clone was observed a few times. V usage is TRBV6-5 and J usage is TRBJ2-3; the match to TRBD1 covers 10 bases. The ends lost 2 bases at V and 2 bases at J; junction bases unmatched: 1. The CDR3 extends over 15 amino acids. Looked up from germline, CDR1 is MNHEY and CDR2 is SVGAGI. For the CDR3, the DNA is TGTGCCAGCAGTTACGGGACAGGGGACACAGATACGCAGTATTTT. The encoded protein is CASSYGTGDTDTQYF.

This clone has more than one count but fewer than ten. The chain carries TRBV29-1 and TRBJ2-7; D may be TRBD1 or TRBD2 (7 bases each). V lost 2 bases, J lost 6 bases, and 17 bases lay in between. The length of the CDR3 is 14 residues. The germline CDR1 and CDR2 sequences are SQVTM and ANQGSEA. The CDR3 spells CSVESPGGGGEQYF. The CDR3 bases are TGCAGCGTTGAAAGCCCAGGGGGGGGTGGCGAGCAGTACTTC.

The rearrangement joins TRBV10-3 to TRBJ1-3; D is undetermined. The CDR3 length is 14 residues. V was shortened by 3 bases and J by 1 base, with 7 bases between the two germline ends. In germline, CDR1 is ENHRY, CDR2 SYGVKD. CDR3 sequence reads: CAISDSKSGNTIYF. The CDR3, as DNA: TGTGCCATCAGTGACAGTAAGTCTGGAAACACCATATATTTT.

The rearrangement uses TRBV6-1 and TRBJ1-5; the match to TRBD1 covers 7 bases. V lost 5 bases and J lost 9; bases outside the gene matches: 10. From germline, CDR1 is MNHNS and CDR2 SASEGT. The CDR3 sequence is 14 residues long. The CDR3 region is CASSLLRGFGPQHF. The CDR3 DNA reads as TGTGCCAGCAGTCTCCTCAGGGGGTTTGGGCCCCAGCATTTT.

This chain joins TRBV7-2 and TRBJ2-1; D is perhaps TRBD1 (6 bases). CDR1 and CDR2 (germline): SGHTA, FQGNSA. V was cut by 5 bases and J by 8 bases, with 13 bases left in between. CDR3 size: 13 residues. The CDR3 here is CASSTYRQDEQFF. The CDR3 nucleotides read TGTGCCAGCAGCACCTACCGACAGGATGAGCAGTTCTTC.

This sequence joins TRBV2 and TRBJ2-7, with no clear D. V lost 2 bases, J lost 3 bases, and 8 bases lay in between. Germline V gene sequence: CDR1 SNHLY, CDR2 FYNNEI. This CDR3 comprises 13 residues. CDR3 in DNA: TGTGCCAGCAGTGAATTGGTCGGCTACGAGCAGTACTTC. This translates into CASSELVGYEQYF.

The rearrangement links TRBV2 to TRBJ2-7, with D possibly being TRBD2 (6 bases). The CDR3 loop spans 13 amino acids. Germline V lookup: CDR1 SNHLY, CDR2 FYNNEI. Trimming pared 8 bases from V and 2 bases from J, leaving 13 bases between. The CDR3 protein is CASGSGGPYEQYF. CDR3 bases: TGTGCCAGCGGATCCGGGGGACCCTACGAGCAGTACTTC.